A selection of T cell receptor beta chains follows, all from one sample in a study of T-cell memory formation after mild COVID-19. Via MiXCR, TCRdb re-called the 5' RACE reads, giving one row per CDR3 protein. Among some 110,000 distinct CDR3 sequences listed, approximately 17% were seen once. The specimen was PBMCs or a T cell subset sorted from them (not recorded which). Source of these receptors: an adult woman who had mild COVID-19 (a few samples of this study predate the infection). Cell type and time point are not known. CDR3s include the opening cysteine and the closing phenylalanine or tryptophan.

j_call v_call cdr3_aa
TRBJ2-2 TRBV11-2 CASSWAGTANTGELFF
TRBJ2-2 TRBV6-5 CASSYSSGVAGELFF
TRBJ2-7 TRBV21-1 CASTSGQPSSYEQYF
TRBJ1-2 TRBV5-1 CASSSATENYGYTF
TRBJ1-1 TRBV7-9 CASSLGGVDTEAFF
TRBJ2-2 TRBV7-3 CASSLVGSGELFF
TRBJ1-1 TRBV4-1 CASSTNEGMNTEAFF
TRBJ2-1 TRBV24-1 CATSQVNEQFF
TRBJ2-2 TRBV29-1 CSVESNTGELFF
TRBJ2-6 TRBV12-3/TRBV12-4 CASTETGRSSGANVLTF
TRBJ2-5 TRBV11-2 CASSLDQGQETQYF
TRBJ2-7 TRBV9 CASSVGVSSYEQYF
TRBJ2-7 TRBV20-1 CSARDGREYEQYF
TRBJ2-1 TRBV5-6 CASSGGPTYNEQFF
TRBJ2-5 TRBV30 CAWKVGTGGLETQYF
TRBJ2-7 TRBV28 CASSSGQKPYEQYF
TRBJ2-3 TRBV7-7 CASSLGPFGLAGGLAHTDTQYF
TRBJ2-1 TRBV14 CASSHPSGVGNEQFF
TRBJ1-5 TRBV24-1 CATSDLRTDQPQHF
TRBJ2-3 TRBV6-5 CASTGGRWGTDTQYF
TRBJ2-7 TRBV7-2 CATTDGIYEQYF
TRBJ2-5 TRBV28 CASSPPGTGLETQYF
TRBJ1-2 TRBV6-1 CASSEAGRYGYTF
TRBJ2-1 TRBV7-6 CASSPLGSGGEFYNEQFF
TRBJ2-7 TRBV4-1 CASSPTRAYEQYF
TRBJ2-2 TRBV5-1 CASTVDRGYTGELFF
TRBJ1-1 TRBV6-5 CASSYSTGTEAFF
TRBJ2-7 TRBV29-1 CSVEQGQRYEQYF
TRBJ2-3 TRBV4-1 CASSLGVADTQYF